Shown below are 21 T cell receptor beta chains from a single sample sequenced in a study of cytomegalovirus exposure and HLA in healthy donors. PCR involved 60 Vbeta and 13 Jbeta primers. The data were produced by immunoSEQ multiplex PCR, yet TCRdb's version contains in-frame clones alone and is incomplete. Of about 300,000 clones listed, 86% are singletons. The source material was PBMCs. The receptors were sampled from a middle-aged man in good health and CMV-seropositive.

This clone was counted between two and nine times. The CDR3 nucleotides read TGTGCCAGCAGCCAACATGACAGGGACACTGAAGCTTTCTTT. Amino acids: CASSQHDRDTEAFF. The chain is built from TRBV7-9 and TRBJ1-1, with 7 nucleotides matching TRBD1. The CDR3 extends over 14 amino acids. Unmatched junction bases numbered 6, after V lost 5 bases and J lost 3 bases. Germline V CDR1 and CDR2: SEHNR, FQNEAQ (reference sequence).

The V gene is TRBV29-1, the J gene TRBJ2-5; D is undetermined. The CDR3 extends over 15 amino acids. V was clipped by 5 bases and J by 2 bases, with 18 bases between them. Germline CDR1 SQVTM, CDR2 ANQGSEA. The CDR3: CSVYSTTIPQETQYF. The CDR3 DNA reads as TGCAGCGTTTACTCGACGACAATCCCTCAAGAGACCCAGTACTTC. The variable domain in full, completed from reference TRBV29-1 and TRBJ2-5, reads SAVISQKPSRDICQRGTSLTIQCQVDSQVTMMFWYRQQPGQSLTLIATANQGSEATYESGFVIDKFPISRPNLTFSTLTVSNMSPEDSSIYLCSVYSTTIPQETQYFGPGTRLLVL.

A remark on this clone: One junction end disagrees with the germline gene, perhaps due to a read error. The chain carries TRBV7-9 and TRBJ1-2; 9 bases agree with TRBD1. The CDR3 totals 15 residues. In germline, CDR1 is SEHNR, CDR2 FQNEAQ (reference sequence). The CDR3 bases are TGTGCCAGCAGCATCCGACAGGGGGGACACTACGGCTACACCTTC. Translation gives CASSIRQGGHYGYTF. The entire variable domain, with the rest obtained from reference TRBV7-9 and TRBJ1-2, is as follows: DTGVSQNPRHKITKRGQNVTFRCDPISEHNRLYWYRQTLGQGPEFLTYFQNEAQLEKSRLLSDRFSAERPKGSFSTLEIQRTEQGDSAMYLCASSIRQGGHYGYTFGSGTRLTVV.

The chain has TRBV6-6 and TRBJ1-5; the D is unclear. Trimming removed 0 bases at V and 1 base at J, with 7 bases between. There are 15 residues in the CDR3. Per germline, CDR1 MNHNY and CDR2 SVGAGI (reference sequence). The CDR3 DNA is TGTGCCAGCAGTTACTCGCAGAACAGCAATCAGCCCCAGCATTTT. Protein product: CASSYSQNSNQPQHF.

This chain uses TRBV6-5 with TRBJ1-3; no reliable D call. The V gene lost 0 bases and the J gene lost 2 bases, with 8 bases spanning the gap. The CDR3 covers 15 residues. The germline CDR1 and CDR2 sequences are MNHEY and SVGAGI. The CDR3 DNA sequence: TGTGCCAGCAGTTACTCGGCCCTCCCTGGAAACACCATATATTTT. It translates to CASSYSALPGNTIYF.

The chain employs TRBV19 and TRBJ2-7; 10 bases align to TRBD1. Germline assignment: CDR1 LNHDA and CDR2 SQIVND (reference sequence). This CDR3 contains 14 residues. Trimming at V came to 5 bases and at J to 6 bases, leaving 7 bases not matched to a gene. CDR3 residues: CASSADRGYCEQYF. The CDR3 DNA reads as TGTGCCAGTAGTGCGGACAGGGGGTACTGCGAGCAGTACTTC.

The V gene is TRBV29-1, the J gene TRBJ2-5, with D possibly being TRBD2 (6 bases). V was clipped by 4 bases and J by 4 bases, with 16 bases between them. There are 14 residues in the CDR3. CDR1 SQVTM and CDR2 ANQGSEA come from the germline V gene. The CDR3 nucleotides are TGCAGCGTTGGGGACTTCCTGGGGTCAGAGACCCAGTACTTC. Encoded protein: CSVGDFLGSETQYF.

This chain joins TRBV19 and TRBJ2-5; 8 positions match TRBD2. Germline loops: CDR1 LNHDA, CDR2 SQIVND (reference sequence). V shed 7 bases, J shed 4 bases, and the junction held 8 bases outside the gene matches. The CDR3 extends over 14 amino acids. The CDR3 spells CASTHREGGETQYF. The CDR3 region has the DNA TGTGCCAGTACTCACCGGGAGGGAGGAGAGACCCAGTACTTC.

V is TRBV7-2 and J is TRBJ1-2; D call uncertain. With 11 bases removed from V and 5 bases from J, the gap between germline ends came to 15 bases. Looked up from germline, CDR1 is SGHTA and CDR2 is FQGNSA. CDR3 length: 12 residues. CDR3 sequence (DNA): TGTGCCGCGGCCCGGGTCGGGTATGGCTACACCTTC. This gives the protein CAAARVGYGYTF.

The V call is TRBV9, the J call TRBJ2-1, with D uncertain. The CDR3 runs to 11 residues. Germline-derived CDR1 and CDR2 are SGDLS and YYNGEE. V was clipped by 4 bases and J by 8 bases, with 7 bases between them. The CDR3 loop reads CASSSSYEQFF. In nucleotides, the CDR3 is TGTGCCAGCAGCTCGAGTTATGAGCAGTTCTTC.

The chain couples TRBV5-4 to TRBJ2-4; the D is unclear. Trimming removed 10 bases at V and 0 bases at J, with 11 bases between. The CDR3 has 13 amino acids. Germline assignment: CDR1 SGHNT and CDR2 YYREEE (reference sequence). CDR3 bases: TGTGCCTTCTATGACTTAGCCAAAAACATTCAGTACTTC. It specifies CAFYDLAKNIQYF.

The J gene is TRBJ2-7, the V gene TRBV7-6; the match to TRBD2 covers 11 bases. This CDR3 contains 15 residues. With 0 bases clipped from V and 6 bases from J, the junction kept 4 bases outside the gene matches. The V gene's germline CDR1 is SGHVS and CDR2 FNYEAQ. Written as DNA, the CDR3 is TGTGCCAGCAGCTTAGCGGGGACTAGCGGTACCGAGCAGTACTTC. Translation: CASSLAGTSGTEQYF.

This clone has just a few counts. J is TRBJ1-1 and V is TRBV4-3; 7 positions match TRBD1. This CDR3 spans 13 amino acids. With 5 bases clipped from V and 1 base from J, the junction kept 1 base outside the gene matches. Germline loops: CDR1 LGHNA, CDR2 YSLEER. The CDR3 region has the DNA TGCGCCAGCAGCTGGACAGGGAACACTGAAGCTTTCTTT. It translates to CASSWTGNTEAFF.

A single count supports this clone. The gene calls are TRBV7-9 and TRBJ2-7; 14 bases are a match to TRBD2. Trimming removed 5 bases from V and 5 bases from J; junction bases left unmatched: 2. This CDR3 region has 14 residues. Germline V CDR1 and CDR2: SEHNR, FQNEAQ (reference sequence). The CDR3 DNA reads as TGTGCCAGCAGCGTGGGACTAGCGGGAGACGAGCAGTACTTC. This codes for CASSVGLAGDEQYF.

The genes are TRBV5-1 and TRBJ2-5; TRBD2 matches 11 bases. Germline-derived CDR1 and CDR2 are SGHRS and YFSETQ. V gave up 0 bases and J gave up 5 bases; unmatched junction bases: 3. The CDR3 has 15 residues. In DNA, the CDR3 is TGCGCCAGCAGCTTGGAACTAGCGGGAGCGGAGACCCAGTACTTC. Translated, it gives CASSLELAGAETQYF.

The genes are TRBV13 and TRBJ1-1; the match to TRBD1 covers 8 bases. CDR1 is PRHDT, CDR2 FYEKMQ, per germline (reference sequence). This CDR3 region has 12 residues. J lost 7 bases, V lost 5 bases, and 3 bases had no gene match. The CDR3 region is CASSSRGLEAFF. In nucleotides, the CDR3 is TGTGCCAGCAGCAGCAGGGGGCTTGAAGCTTTCTTT.

The chain has TRBV5-5 and TRBJ2-7; 8 bases are shared with TRBD1. With 2 bases clipped from V and 5 bases from J, the junction kept 6 bases outside the gene matches. The germline CDR1 and CDR2 sequences are SGHKS and YYEKEE (reference sequence). The CDR3 totals 14 residues. The CDR3, as DNA: TGTGCCAGCAGCTTCGGGACAGGATCGAACGAGCAGTACTTC. Protein product: CASSFGTGSNEQYF. Using reference TRBV5-5 and TRBJ2-7 for the parts outside the CDR3, the full variable domain is DAGVTQSPTHLIKTRGQQVTLRCSPISGHKSVSWYQQVLGQGPQFIFQYYEKEERGRGNFPDRFSARQFPNYSSELNVNALLLGDSALYLCASSFGTGSNEQYFGPGTRLTVT.

The chain joins TRBV28 to TRBJ1-1, with D hard to call. The germline gives CDR1 MDHEN, CDR2 SYDVKM. V dropped 3 bases and J dropped 7 bases, with 9 bases sitting between them. The CDR3 runs 12 residues. Here the CDR3 reads CASSFAGDEAFF. CDR3 DNA: TGTGCCAGCAGTTTTGCCGGGGATGAAGCTTTCTTT.

V usage is TRBV28 and J usage is TRBJ1-2; 10 nucleotides match TRBD1. Germline-derived CDR1 and CDR2 are MDHEN and SYDVKM. This CDR3 contains 14 residues. V was clipped by 6 bases and J by 7 bases; unmatched bases: 8. CDR3 coding DNA: TGTGCCAGCAGCCCAGACAGGGGGCGCGGTGGCTACACCTTC. Translating gives CASSPDRGRGGYTF.

The V call is TRBV28, the J call TRBJ2-1; TRBD2 matches 9 bases. The junction had 4 bases not matched to a gene; V was cut back by 2 bases and J by 8 bases. The CDR3 is 14 residues long. Germline V CDR1 and CDR2: MDHEN, SYDVKM. The DNA for the CDR3 is TGTGCCAGCAGTTTAGCGGGAGGGGTATATGAGCAGTTCTTC. Translation gives CASSLAGGVYEQFF.

This chain uses TRBV4-1 with TRBJ2-1, with D perhaps being TRBD1 or TRBD2 (5 bases each). Germline-derived CDR1 and CDR2 are MGHRA and YSYEKL. This CDR3 has 15 amino acids. V was shortened by 4 bases and J by 6 bases, with 16 bases between the two germline ends. The CDR3: CASSPEGRPLNEQFF. Here the CDR3 DNA reads TGCGCCAGCAGCCCAGAGGGGCGGCCGCTCAATGAGCAGTTCTTC.